Detailed here is one T cell receptor (beta chain). An end of the junction does not agree with germline; a read error may underlie this. This specimen belongs to a study of blood T cell repertoires in COVID-19. Overall study: PBMCs, B-cell-depleted T cells, or T cells provided the cDNA or gDNA that made up the material.

CDR3 length equals 16 residues. Per germline, CDR1 LNHDA and CDR2 SQIVND (reference sequence). Using immunoSEQ multiplex PCR, the repertoire was profiled, and TCRdb retains in-frame clones only, with some absent. The sample carries hundreds of thousands of clones, 88% recorded once. This rearrangement joins TRBV19 to TRBJ2-6; D gene uncertain. The sequencing sample was made of PBMCs or T cells enriched from blood (not recorded which). The origin of this receptor is a woman in her 50s who had recovered from COVID-19. The CDR3 here is CAGSMQAAGGANVLTF. CDR3 coding DNA: TGTGCCGGTAGTATGCAAGCCGCTGGTGGGGCCAACGTCCTGACTTTC. Looking up the rest from reference TRBV19 and TRBJ2-6 gives the full variable domain: DGGITQSPKYLFRKEGQNVTLSCEQNLNHDAMYWYRQDPGQGLRLIYYSQIVNDFQKGDIAEGYSVSREKKESFPLTVTSAQKNPTAFYLCAGSMQAAGGANVLTFGAGSRLTVL.